The 10 T cell receptor beta chains below come from one sample, sequenced in a study of CD8 T cells in ankylosing spondylitis. MiXCR was run by TCRdb on the 5' RACE reads, yielding one entry per CDR3 protein. The data hold some 270,000 distinct CDR3 sequences, with about 18% observed a single time. Sequencing was done on a sample of blood, either unsorted or a sorted T cell fraction (not recorded which). Receptor source: a male donor with ankylosing spondylitis or in good health (not recorded which).

This clonotype was counted between two and nine times. The rearrangement uses TRBV11-1 and TRBJ2-1; 7 bases match TRBD2. The germline CDR1 and CDR2 sequences are SGHAT and FQDESV (reference sequence). The CDR3 has 18 amino acids. The trim removed 5 bases at V and 10 bases at J, leaving 23 bases unmatched. DNA for the CDR3: TGTGCCAGCAGCCAATCGCCCAGCGCTAGCGGTGTGGGATGGGAGCAGTTCTTC. Translated, it gives CASSQSPSASGVGWEQFF.

J is TRBJ1-2 and V is TRBV9; D remains ambiguous. The CDR3 has 14 amino acids. CDR1 SGDLS and CDR2 YYNGEE come from the germline V gene. Trimming took off 7 bases at V and 8 bases at J, with 21 bases between the two ends. The chain's CDR3 is CASGRPDSRWGYTF. In DNA, the CDR3 is TGTGCCAGCGGCCGCCCGGATTCTCGGTGGGGCTACACCTTC.

The table lists this clonotype with many counts. The chain recombines TRBV2 with TRBJ1-6; no clear D. With 3 bases removed from V and 10 bases from J, the gap between germline ends came to 4 bases. Germline loops: CDR1 SNHLY, CDR2 FYNNEI. The CDR3 is 11 residues long. The CDR3 sequence is CASSDGSPLHF. CDR3 bases: TGTGCCAGCAGTGACGGCTCACCCCTCCACTTT.

The J gene is TRBJ2-7, the V gene TRBV6-5, with no clear D. Per the germline V gene, CDR1 is MNHEY and CDR2 is SVGAGI. V lost 0 bases to trimming and J lost 2 bases, with 8 bases between them. The CDR3 has 14 residues. Written as DNA, the CDR3 is TGTGCCAGCAGTTACTCCGACATAGCCTACGAGCAGTACTTC. This codes for CASSYSDIAYEQYF.

The chain is built from TRBV29-1 and TRBJ2-3; 9 nucleotides agree with TRBD2. CDR1 SQVTM and CDR2 ANQGSEA come from the germline V gene. This CDR3 has 12 amino acids. V was pared by 7 bases and J by 7 bases, with 6 bases of the junction left unmatched. The CDR3 sequence: CSGRLAANTQYF. CDR3 nucleotides: TGCAGCGGTAGACTAGCGGCAAATACGCAGTATTTT.

This chain connects TRBV7-8 to TRBJ2-7; no firm D call. This CDR3 has 13 residues. Germline loops: CDR1 SGHVS, CDR2 FQNEAQ. The V and J ends lost 5 bases and 7 bases respectively, with 15 bases between them. In DNA form, the CDR3 reads TGTGCCAGCAGCGACGCCCTTACTGGGGAGCAGTACTTC. Translation: CASSDALTGEQYF.

This clonotype was picked up a small number of times. This chain links TRBV29-1 with TRBJ2-7; 9 bases align to TRBD2. The CDR3 has 12 amino acids. Germline V lookup: CDR1 SQVTM, CDR2 ANQGSEA. The J segment lost 5 bases and the V segment lost 5 bases, leaving 4 bases of the junction unmatched. In DNA, the CDR3 is TGCAGCGTTCTAGCGGGATTCGACGAGCAGTACTTC. This encodes CSVLAGFDEQYF.

This clonotype was detected a few times. The chain links TRBV29-1 to TRBJ2-1; no reliable D call. The CDR3 is 12 amino acids. V gave up 3 bases and J gave up 4 bases, with 7 bases separating them. CDR1 and CDR2 from the germline V gene are SQVTM and ANQGSEA. The CDR3 DNA is TGCAGCGTTGAGGCTGGATACAATGAGCAGTTCTTC. Protein: CSVEAGYNEQFF.

The chain has TRBV5-6 and TRBJ2-1; 8 bases match TRBD1. Germline-derived CDR1 and CDR2 are SGHDT and YYEEEE. The CDR3 consists of 15 residues. Unmatched junction bases numbered 10, after V lost 2 bases and J lost 9 bases. This chain's CDR3 is CASSFVRQGAFEQFF. The CDR3 DNA reads TGTGCCAGCAGCTTTGTTCGGCAGGGGGCGTTTGAGCAGTTCTTC.

The chain uses TRBV5-1 and TRBJ2-1, with D maybe TRBD1 (6 bases). V was cut by 0 bases and J by 6 bases, with 10 bases left in between. The CDR3 has 14 amino acids. The germline CDR1 and CDR2 sequences are SGHRS and YFSETQ. The CDR3 coding sequence is TGCGCCAGCAGCTTGGGTGCAGGGGTCAATGAGCAGTTCTTC. Encoded protein: CASSLGAGVNEQFF.